The TCR beta chain described here comes from a study of patients and donors after allogeneic stem cell transplantation. From the RT-PCR reads, TCRdb called clonotypes with MiXCR, one entry per CDR3 protein. The table has 920,000 or so distinct CDR3 sequences, around 17% seen once; the top ten hold 5.5% to 6.5%. Material: blood, either unsorted or a sorted T cell fraction (not recorded which). This clonotype was sampled from a human donor who was either an allogeneic HSCT recipient or a stem cell or donor lymphocyte infusion donor (not recorded which). It is not recorded whose cells these are; they may come from a transplant donor.

The CDR3 DNA sequence: TGTGCCAGCAGCTTAGGCCGGGCGGGGGCAGATACGCAGTATTTT. This sequence encodes CASSLGRAGADTQYF. This chain uses TRBV13 with TRBJ2-3; 7 bases align to TRBD2. CDR3 length: 15 amino acids. Trimming cost V 0 bases and J 4 bases; bases outside gene matches: 4. The germline V gene encodes CDR1 PRHDT and CDR2 FYEKMQ (reference sequence). Complete variable domain (other parts from reference TRBV13 and TRBJ2-3): AAGVIQSPRHLIKEKRETATLKCYPIPRHDTVYWYQQGPGQDPQFLISFYEKMQSDKGSIPDRFSAQQFSDYHSELNMSSLELGDSALYFCASSLGRAGADTQYFGPGTRLTVL.